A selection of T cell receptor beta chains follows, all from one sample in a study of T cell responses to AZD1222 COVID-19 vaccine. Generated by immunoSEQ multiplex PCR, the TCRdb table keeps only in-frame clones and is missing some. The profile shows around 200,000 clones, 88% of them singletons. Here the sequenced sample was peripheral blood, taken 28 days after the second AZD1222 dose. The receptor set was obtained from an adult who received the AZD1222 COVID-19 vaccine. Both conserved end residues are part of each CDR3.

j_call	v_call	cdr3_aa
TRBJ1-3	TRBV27	CASGGVGTAGNTIYF
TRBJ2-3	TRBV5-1	CASSPQGAGLEYF
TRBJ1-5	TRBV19	CASSLRIQPQHF
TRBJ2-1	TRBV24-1	CATSVGSSYNEQFF
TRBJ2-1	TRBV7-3	CASSLLAKGNEQFF
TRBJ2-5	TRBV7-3	CASSPDGGQKTQYF
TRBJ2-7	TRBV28	CASSLESRDRSWEQYF
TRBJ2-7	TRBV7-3	CASSPGGSSSAEQYF
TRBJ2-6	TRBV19	CASSIPGGGANVLTF
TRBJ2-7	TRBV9	CASSSDYEQYF
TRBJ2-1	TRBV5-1	CASSLKRQGSYNEQFF
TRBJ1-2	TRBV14	CASSQDDPGRAWSNHGYTF
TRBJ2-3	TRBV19	CASRIQGAGGDTQYF
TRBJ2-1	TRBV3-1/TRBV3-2	CASGSASGGDEQFF
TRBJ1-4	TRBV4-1	CASSGPRGIATNEKLFF
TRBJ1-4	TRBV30	CAWSLQEFEKLFF
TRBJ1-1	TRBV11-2	CASSLDPRGTGGAFF
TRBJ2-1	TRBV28	CASSFPSSGRANEQFF
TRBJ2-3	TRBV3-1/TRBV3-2	CASSPELAGGFTDTQYF
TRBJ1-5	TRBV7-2	CASSLVGGGGRNQPQHF
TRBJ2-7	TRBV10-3	CATQPGQSGEQYF
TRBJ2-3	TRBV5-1	CASSPGRADTQYF
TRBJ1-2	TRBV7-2	CASSLASRGEGYTF
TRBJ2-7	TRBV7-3	CASSPTGVGEQYF
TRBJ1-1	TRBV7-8	CASSSTTGAPNTEAFF
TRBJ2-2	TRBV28	CATQTRDGQNTGELFF
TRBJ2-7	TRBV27	CASSPTRANEQYF
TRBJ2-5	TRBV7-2	CASSSNSPSWETQYF
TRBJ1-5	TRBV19	CASIDRLVDGGNQPQHF
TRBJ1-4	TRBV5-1	CASSITGGSNEKLFF
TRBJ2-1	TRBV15	CATSTVQRVYNEQFF
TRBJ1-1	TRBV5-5	CASSSGHTEAFF
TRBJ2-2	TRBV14	CASSQRVAQGYTGELFF
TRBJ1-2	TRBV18	CASSPGQGDGYTF
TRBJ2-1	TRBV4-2	CASSQSASGRDNEQFF
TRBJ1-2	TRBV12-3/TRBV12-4	CASRDGNYGYTF
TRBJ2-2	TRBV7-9	CASSPLGLAGHTGELFF
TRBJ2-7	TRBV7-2	CASSLAGVAGSGEQYF